Described below is a single TCR beta chain sequence and its context. The sample belongs to a study of T cell changes during pregnancy in multiple sclerosis. CDR1 is MGHRA and CDR2 is YSYEKL in the germline V gene. CDR3 size: 14 residues. V dropped 4 bases and J dropped 7; count of bases not matched to a gene: 5. Some clones are missing from TCRdb's copy, which holds only in-frame ones; the method was immunoSEQ multiplex PCR. The sample includes tens of thousands of clones, 90% to 95% of them seen just once. Specimen: CD8+ T cells from peripheral blood mononuclear cells, collected in the first trimester of pregnancy. This sequence originates from a female donor with multiple sclerosis, enrolled in a pregnancy study. The rearrangement uses TRBV4-1 and TRBJ1-5; 9 bases agree with TRBD1. This CDR3 reads CASSPDRGEQPQHF. In nucleotides, the CDR3 is TGCGCCAGCAGCCCGGACAGGGGAGAGCAGCCCCAGCATTTT.